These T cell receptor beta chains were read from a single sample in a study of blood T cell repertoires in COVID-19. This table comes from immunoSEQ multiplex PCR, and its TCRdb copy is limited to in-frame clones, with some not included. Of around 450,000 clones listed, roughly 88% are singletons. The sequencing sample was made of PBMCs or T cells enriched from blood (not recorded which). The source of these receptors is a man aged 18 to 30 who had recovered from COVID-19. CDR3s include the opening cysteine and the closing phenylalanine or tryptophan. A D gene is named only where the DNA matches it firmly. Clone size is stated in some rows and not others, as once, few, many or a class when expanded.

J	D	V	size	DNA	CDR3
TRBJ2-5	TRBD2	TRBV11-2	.	TGTGCCAGCAGCCAAGGACTAGCGGGAGTAGTCGAGACCCAGTACTTC	CASSQGLAGVVETQYF
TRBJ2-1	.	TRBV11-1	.	TGTGCCAGCAGTGTCGTCAATGAGCAGTTCTTC	CASSVVNEQFF
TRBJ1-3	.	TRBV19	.	TGTGCCAGTAGTCTCGATGTACAGGGCTCTGGAAACACCATATATTTT	CASSLDVQGSGNTIYF
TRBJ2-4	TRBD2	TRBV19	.	TGTGCCAGTATCCCGAGCGGGGGCGGGATTCAGTACTTC	CASIPSGGGIQYF
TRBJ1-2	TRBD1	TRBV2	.	TGTGCCAGCAGCCAACAGGGGGCGTCGAACTATGGCTACACCTTC	CASSQQGASNYGYTF
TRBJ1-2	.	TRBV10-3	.	TGTGCCATCAGTACACTAAAGGACTATGGCTACACCTTC	CAISTLKDYGYTF
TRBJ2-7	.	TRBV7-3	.	TGTGCCAGCAGCCAACGGGAACCTAGCGCGCCCGAGAAATCTAAGCAGTACTTC	CASSQREPSAPEKSKQYF
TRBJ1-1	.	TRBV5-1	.	TGCGCCAGCAGCTTGGAGCCTCAGGGAGGGGGCACTGAAGCTTTCTTT	CASSLEPQGGGTEAFF
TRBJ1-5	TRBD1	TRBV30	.	TGTGCCTGGGGGACAGGCGGATATAGCAATCAGCCCCAGCATTTT	CAWGTGGYSNQPQHF
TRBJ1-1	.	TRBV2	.	TGTGCCAGCAGGGGGGATGGGGGCGCGAACACTGAAGCTTTCTTT	CASRGDGGANTEAFF
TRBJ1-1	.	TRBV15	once	TGTGCCACCAGCAGAGCGCAGGGCACTGAAGCTTTCTTT	CATSRAQGTEAFF
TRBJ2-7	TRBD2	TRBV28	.	TGTGCCAGCAGTTCACCTTCAAAGCGGGAGTACCCGAGGCAGTACTTC	CASSSPSKREYPRQYF
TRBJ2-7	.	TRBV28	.	TGTGCCAGCAGTTTACGGCAGCTAGCCGGAGGCGAGCAGTACTTC	CASSLRQLAGGEQYF
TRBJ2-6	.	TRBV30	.	TGTGCCTGGAAACTACCGAAAGTCGCTGGGGCCAACGTCCTGACTTTC	CAWKLPKVAGANVLTF
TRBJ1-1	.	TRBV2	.	TGTGCCAGCAGACAGGGACAACTAAACACTGAAGCTTTCTTT	CASRQGQLNTEAFF
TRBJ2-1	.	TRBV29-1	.	TGCAGCGTTGGGCCCAATGAGCAGTTCTTC	CSVGPNEQFF
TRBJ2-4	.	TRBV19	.	TGTGCCAGTAGTAACTCCAAATCCTCATTAGCCAAAAACATTCAGTACTTC	CASSNSKSSLAKNIQYF
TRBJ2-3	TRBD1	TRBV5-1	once	TGCGCCAGCAGCTTGGAAACTTGGAACAGGGGCCCAGATACGCAGTATTTT	CASSLETWNRGPDTQYF
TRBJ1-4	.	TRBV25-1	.	TGTGCCAGCAGTTCAGGCGGGGGGCTCGAAAAACTGTTTTTT	CASSSGGGLEKLFF
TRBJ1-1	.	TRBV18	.	TGTGCCAGCTCACCAGGGGGCGCGAACACTGAAGCTTTCTTT	CASSPGGANTEAFF
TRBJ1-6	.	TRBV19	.	TGTGCCAGTAGTACAACAGGGTTCAGTTCACCCCTCCACTTT	CASSTTGFSSPLHF
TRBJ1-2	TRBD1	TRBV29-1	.	TGCAGCGTGCACAGGGGGACGGGGGGCTACACCTTC	CSVHRGTGGYTF
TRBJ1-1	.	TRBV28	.	TGTGCCAGCAGTTTAGGGGGGTTCACTGAAGCTTTCTTT	CASSLGGFTEAFF